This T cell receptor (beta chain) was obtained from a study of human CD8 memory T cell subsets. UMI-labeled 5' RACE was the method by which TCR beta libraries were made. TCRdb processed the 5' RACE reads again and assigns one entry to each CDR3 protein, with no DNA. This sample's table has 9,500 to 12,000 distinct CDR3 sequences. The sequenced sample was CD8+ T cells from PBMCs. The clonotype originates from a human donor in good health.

CDR3: CASSLLGGQGYEKLFF. This chain links TRBV27 with TRBJ1-4; TCRdb picks TRBD1, but there is no DNA to check that call. From germline, CDR1 is MNHEY and CDR2 SMNVEV (reference sequence). The CDR3 length is 16 residues.